This T cell receptor beta chain was recorded in a study of blood T cell repertoires in COVID-19. Looking at the study overall: Sites across the United States, Italy and Spain contributed samples from acute and convalescent COVID-19.

CDR1 SGHRS and CDR2 YFSETQ come from the germline V gene. The CDR3 is 14 amino acids. Germline trimming cut 7 bases from V and 5 bases from J; bases unmatched to any gene: 10. This clone was counted between two and nine times. Profiling relied on immunoSEQ multiplex PCR, and the TCRdb table lists in-frame clones only, not all of them. The table records approximately 280,000 clones, roughly 80% of them present only once. Living in under 30 US areas, the participants were between 18 and 89 years of age. Participant reports of clinical history set cohort assignment. Sequenced input: PBMCs or T cells enriched from blood (not recorded which). This chain connects TRBV5-1 to TRBJ2-5; 8 nucleotides line up with TRBD2. This TCR was sampled from a man aged 35 to 55 who had been exposed to COVID-19. The CDR3 region has the DNA TGCGCCAGCGGGCCCTCGTCGGGAGGGGAGACCCAGTACTTC. This codes for CASGPSSGGETQYF.